The present TCR beta chain was sequenced within a study of technical replicates of blood from four donors. J gave up 4 bases and V 9 bases, and 6 bases lay outside the gene matches. In germline, CDR1 is SGHRS, CDR2 YFSETQ. CDR3 size: 12 residues. The method was immunoSEQ multiplex PCR; TCRdb's version includes in-frame clones alone and lacks a portion of them. The repertoire holds roughly 66,000 clones, with more than 75% as singletons. J is TRBJ1-2 and V is TRBV5-1; 7 bases match TRBD1. The receptor was isolated from a human donor in good health. Some clones in this sample may be carry-over from other donors' samples. The specimen was PBMCs. The CDR3 DNA follows: TGCGCCACCCGGGACAGCCTCTATGGCTACACCTTC. Translated: CATRDSLYGYTF.